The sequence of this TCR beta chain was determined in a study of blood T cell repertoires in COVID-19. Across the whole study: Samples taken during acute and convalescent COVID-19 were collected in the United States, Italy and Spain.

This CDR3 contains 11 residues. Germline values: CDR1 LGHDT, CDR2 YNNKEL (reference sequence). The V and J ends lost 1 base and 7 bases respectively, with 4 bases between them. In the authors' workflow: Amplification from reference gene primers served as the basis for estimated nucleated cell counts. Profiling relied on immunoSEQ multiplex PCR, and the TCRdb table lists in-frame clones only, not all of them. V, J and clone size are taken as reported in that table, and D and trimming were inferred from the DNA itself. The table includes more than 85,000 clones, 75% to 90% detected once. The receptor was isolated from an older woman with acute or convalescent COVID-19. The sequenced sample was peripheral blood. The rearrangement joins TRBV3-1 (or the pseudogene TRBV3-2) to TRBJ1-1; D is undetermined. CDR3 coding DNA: TGTGCCAGCAGCCAAGTCCATGAAGCTTTCTTT. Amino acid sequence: CASSQVHEAFF.